The subject of this entry is one T cell receptor beta chain. The CDR3 runs 16 residues. V shed 5 bases, J shed 0 bases, and the junction held 7 bases outside the gene matches. Germline V lookup: CDR1 SEHNR, CDR2 FQNEAQ (reference sequence). This table comes from immunoSEQ multiplex PCR, and its TCRdb copy is limited to in-frame clones, with some not included. The sample carries over 70,000 clones, roughly 92% recorded once. The sample comes from a study of technical replicates of blood from a few donors. The TCR originated in a human donor in good health. The material sequenced was T cells isolated from PBMCs. The chain joins TRBV7-9 to TRBJ2-1, with 7 bases aligning to TRBD1. This CDR3 is CASSILTGSSYNEQFF. The DNA for the CDR3 is TGTGCCAGCAGCATTCTGACAGGGAGCTCCTACAATGAGCAGTTCTTC. Together with reference TRBV7-9 and TRBJ2-1, the CDR3 gives the full variable domain: DTGVSQNPRHKITKRGQNVTFRCDPISEHNRLYWYRQTLGQGPEFLTYFQNEAQLEKSRLLSDRFSAERPKGSFSTLEIQRTEQGDSAMYLCASSILTGSSYNEQFFGPGTRLTVL.